The next 2 T cell receptor beta chains were all read from a single sample in a study of blood T cells in healthy people across ages (dated by TCRdb to the mid-2010s). Library prep was done by 5' RACE. TCRdb records Illumina HiSeq 2500 as the sequencer. The second PCR ran for roughly 7 to 11 cycles and used a J-beta primer mix along with a sample-barcoded 5' primer. The raw public reads went through TCRdb reprocessing: fastp at Q25, MiXCR clone calling, in-frame beta chains kept. Each CDR3 protein gets just one entry, which takes the most common genes and DNA from the rows behind it. The sample table holds 890,000 or so distinct CDR3 sequences, of which 62% were seen once. The top ten clonotypes cover 28% of the sample. The sequencing sample was made of blood. Source of these receptors: a man aged 25-40 years in good health.

In its sample, this clonotype was seen a few times. V gene TRBV7-2 combines with J gene TRBJ2-5; 15 bases fit TRBD2. Per germline, CDR1 SGHTA and CDR2 FQGNSA. The CDR3 runs to 16 residues. After removal of 5 bases from V and 1 base from J, the junction contained 2 bases not matched to a gene. CDR3 nucleotides: TGTGCCAGCAGCAGGACTAGCGGGGGGGTCCAAGAGACCCAGTACTTC. It translates to CASSRTSGGVQETQYF.

The V gene is TRBV11-2, the J gene TRBJ2-1; unclear D gene. The V and J ends lost 4 bases and 4 bases respectively, with 14 bases between them. Germline assignment: CDR1 SGHAT and CDR2 FQNNGV. The CDR3 totals 15 residues. The DNA for the CDR3 is TGTGCCAGCAGCTCTCCCCCGAACAGTTACAATGAGCAGTTCTTC. Protein product: CASSSPPNSYNEQFF.